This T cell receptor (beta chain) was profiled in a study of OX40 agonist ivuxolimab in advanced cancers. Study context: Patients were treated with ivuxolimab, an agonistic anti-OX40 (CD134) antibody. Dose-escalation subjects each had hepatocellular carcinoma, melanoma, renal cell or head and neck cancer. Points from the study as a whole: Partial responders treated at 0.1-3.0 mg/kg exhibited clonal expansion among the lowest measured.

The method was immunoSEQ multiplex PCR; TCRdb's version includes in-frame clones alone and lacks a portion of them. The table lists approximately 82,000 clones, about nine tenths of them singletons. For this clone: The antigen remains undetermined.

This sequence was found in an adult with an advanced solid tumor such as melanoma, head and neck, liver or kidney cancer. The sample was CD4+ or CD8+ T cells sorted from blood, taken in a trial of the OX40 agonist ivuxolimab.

The CDR3 sequence: CASSLEGTLANEQFF. CDR3 nucleotide sequence: TGTGCCAGCAGCTTAGAGGGGACCTTAGCCAATGAGCAGTTCTTC. The rearrangement links TRBV7-9 to TRBJ2-1; tentatively, D is TRBD1 or TRBD2 (5 bases each). Per the germline V gene, CDR1 is SEHNR and CDR2 is FQNEAQ (reference sequence). The CDR3 spans 15 residues. Trimming pared 1 base from V and 6 bases from J, leaving 13 bases between.